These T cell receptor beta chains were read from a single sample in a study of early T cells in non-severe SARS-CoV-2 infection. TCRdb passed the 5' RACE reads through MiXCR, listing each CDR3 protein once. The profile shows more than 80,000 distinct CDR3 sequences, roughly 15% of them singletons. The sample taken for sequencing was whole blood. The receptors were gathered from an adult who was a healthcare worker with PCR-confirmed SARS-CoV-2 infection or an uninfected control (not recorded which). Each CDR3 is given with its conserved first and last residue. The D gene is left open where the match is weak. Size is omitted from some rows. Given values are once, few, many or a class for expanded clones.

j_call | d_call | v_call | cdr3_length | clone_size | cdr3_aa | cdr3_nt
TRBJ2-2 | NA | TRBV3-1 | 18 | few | CASSQERVRTTNTGELFF | TGTGCCAGCAGCCAAGAAAGAGTTAGGACTACGAACACCGGGGAGCTGTTTTTT
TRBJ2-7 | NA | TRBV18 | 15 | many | CASSPPGLVTYEQYF | TGTGCCAGCTCACCACCGGGACTCGTAACCTACGAGCAGTACTTC
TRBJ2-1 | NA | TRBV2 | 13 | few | CASGIRDGSEQFF | TGTGCCAGCGGAATAAGGGACGGGAGTGAGCAGTTCTTC
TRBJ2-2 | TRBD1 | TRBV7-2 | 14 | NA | CASKGQGVTGELFF | TGTGCCAGCAAGGGACAGGGGGTCACCGGGGAGCTGTTTTTT
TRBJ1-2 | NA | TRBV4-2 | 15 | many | CASSQDSAKNYGYTF | TGTGCCAGCAGCCAAGACAGCGCCAAAAACTATGGCTACACCTTC
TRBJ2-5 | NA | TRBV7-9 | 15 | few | CASSLAAGLFGTQYF | TGTGCCAGCAGCTTAGCGGCAGGGTTATTCGGGACCCAGTACTTC
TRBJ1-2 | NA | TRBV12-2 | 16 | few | CASRLAQEETNYGYTF | TGTGCAAGTCGCTTAGCGCAGGAGGAAACTAACTATGGCTACACCTTC
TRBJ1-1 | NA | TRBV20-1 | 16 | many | CSATFNTVAQNTEAFF | TGCAGTGCTACCTTTAACACAGTGGCCCAGAACACTGAAGCTTTCTTT
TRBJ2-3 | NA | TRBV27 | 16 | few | CASYPRLPGSTDTQYF | TGTGCCAGCTACCCGAGGCTCCCGGGGTCCACAGATACGCAGTATTTT
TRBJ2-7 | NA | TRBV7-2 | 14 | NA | CASSLTLSVYEQYF | TGTGCCAGCAGCTTAACACTGTCTGTCTACGAGCAGTACTTC
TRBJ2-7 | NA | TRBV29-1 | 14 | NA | CSVEVQGSGYEQYF | TGCAGCGTTGAAGTCCAGGGTTCCGGCTACGAGCAGTACTTC
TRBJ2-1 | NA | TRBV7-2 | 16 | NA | CASSFKAGSAFNEQFF | TGTGCCAGCAGCTTCAAGGCGGGTTCAGCATTCAATGAGCAGTTCTTC
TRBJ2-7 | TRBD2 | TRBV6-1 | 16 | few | CASIGYTASGGYEQYF | TGTGCCAGCATTGGCTACACGGCTAGCGGGGGATACGAGCAGTACTTC
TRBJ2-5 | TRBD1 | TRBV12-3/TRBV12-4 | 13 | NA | CASSLNRGETQYF | TGTGCCAGCAGTTTAAACAGGGGGGAGACCCAGTACTTC
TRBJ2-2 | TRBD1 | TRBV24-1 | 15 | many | CATSDEDRDTGELFF | TGTGCCACCAGTGACGAGGACAGGGACACCGGGGAGCTGTTTTTT
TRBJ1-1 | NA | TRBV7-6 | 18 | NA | CASSYPNVTEEANTEAFF | TGTGCCAGCAGCTACCCTAATGTGACCGAGGAGGCGAACACTGAAGCTTTCTTT
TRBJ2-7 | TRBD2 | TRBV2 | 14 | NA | CASRLAGGPNEQYF | TGTGCCAGCCGGCTAGCGGGAGGGCCAAACGAGCAGTACTTC
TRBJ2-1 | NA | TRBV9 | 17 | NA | CASSAHQSAGSYNEQFF | TGTGCCAGCAGCGCCCACCAATCTGCAGGCTCCTACAATGAGCAGTTCTTC
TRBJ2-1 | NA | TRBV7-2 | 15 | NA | CASSFGQQSYNEQFF | TGTGCCAGCAGCTTTGGACAGCAATCCTACAATGAGCAGTTCTTC
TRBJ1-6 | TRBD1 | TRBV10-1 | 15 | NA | CASSARQGANSPLHF | TGCGCCAGCAGCGCCAGACAGGGGGCAAATTCACCCCTCCACTTT
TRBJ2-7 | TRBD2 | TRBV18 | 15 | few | CASRSSGRSSYEQYF | TGTGCCAGCCGGAGTAGCGGGAGGAGCTCCTACGAGCAGTACTTC
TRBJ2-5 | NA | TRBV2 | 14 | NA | CASSVLDRQETQYF | TGTGCCAGCAGTGTCCTAGACAGACAAGAGACCCAGTACTTC
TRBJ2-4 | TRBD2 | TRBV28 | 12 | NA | CASRRTSESQYF | TGTGCCAGCAGGCGGACTAGCGAGTCCCAGTACTTC
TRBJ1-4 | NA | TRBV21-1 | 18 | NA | CASSKRRPLGSGNEKLFF | TGTGCCAGCAGCAAGCGACGGCCCTTAGGCAGTGGTAATGAAAAACTGTTTTTT
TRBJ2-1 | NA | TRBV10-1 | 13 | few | CASSKATWNEQFF | TGCGCCAGCAGTAAAGCGACTTGGAATGAGCAGTTCTTC
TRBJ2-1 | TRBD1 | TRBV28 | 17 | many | CASSFLPGQGERNEQFF | TGTGCCAGCAGTTTTCTCCCGGGACAGGGAGAGAGGAATGAGCAGTTCTTC
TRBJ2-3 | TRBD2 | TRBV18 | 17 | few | CASSSLTTSGVTDTQYF | TGTGCCAGCTCATCCCTAACGACTAGCGGGGTCACAGATACGCAGTATTTT
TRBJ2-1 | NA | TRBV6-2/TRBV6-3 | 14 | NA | CASSHGQWRAEQFF | TGTGCCAGCAGTCACGGACAGTGGCGGGCTGAGCAGTTCTTC
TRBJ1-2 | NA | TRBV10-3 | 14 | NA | CAISESGGDYGYTF | TGTGCCATCAGTGAGTCAGGAGGGGACTATGGCTACACCTTC
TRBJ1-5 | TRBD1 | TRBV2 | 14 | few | CASSYGQGKRPQHF | TGTGCCAGCAGCTATGGACAGGGAAAACGGCCCCAGCATTTT
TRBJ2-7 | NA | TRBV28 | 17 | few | CASSFAQALASSNEQYF | TGTGCCAGCAGTTTCGCACAAGCGCTAGCGTCGTCCAACGAGCAGTACTTC
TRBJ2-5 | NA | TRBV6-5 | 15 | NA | CASSWTEKSGGTQYF | TGTGCCAGCAGTTGGACAGAAAAATCAGGAGGGACCCAGTACTTC
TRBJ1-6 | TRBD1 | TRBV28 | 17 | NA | CASSLAGQGTYNSPLHF | TGTGCCAGCAGTTTGGCCGGACAGGGGACGTATAATTCACCCCTCCACTTT
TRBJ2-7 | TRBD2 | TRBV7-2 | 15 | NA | CASSLAGGSSYEQYF | TGTGCCAGCAGCTTAGCGGGGGGGAGCTCCTACGAGCAGTACTTC
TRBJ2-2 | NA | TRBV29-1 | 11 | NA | CSVGSPRGLFF | TGCAGCGTTGGGTCCCCTCGGGGGCTGTTTTTT
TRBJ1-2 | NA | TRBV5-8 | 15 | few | CASSLRFGTNYGYTF | TGTGCCAGCAGCTTACGCTTCGGAACTAACTATGGCTACACCTTC
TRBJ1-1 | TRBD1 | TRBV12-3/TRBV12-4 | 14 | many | CASSLTGGNTEAFF | TGTGCCAGCAGTCTGACAGGGGGGAACACTGAAGCTTTCTTT
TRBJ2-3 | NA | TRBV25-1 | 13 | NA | CASTRSGSNTQYF | TGTGCCAGCACCCGTTCGGGCAGTAATACGCAGTATTTT
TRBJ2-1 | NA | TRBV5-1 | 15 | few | CASSFPTTVYNEQFF | TGCGCCAGCAGCTTCCCCACGACAGTCTACAATGAGCAGTTCTTC
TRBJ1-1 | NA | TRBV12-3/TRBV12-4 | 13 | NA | CASSFSGWTEAFF | TGTGCCAGCAGTTTTTCCGGATGGACTGAAGCTTTCTTT
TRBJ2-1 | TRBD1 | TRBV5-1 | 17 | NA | CASSWYRRDRVISEQFF | TGCGCCAGCAGCTGGTACCGCCGGGACAGGGTCATTAGTGAGCAGTTCTTC
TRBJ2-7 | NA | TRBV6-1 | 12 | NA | CASSMGAYEQYF | TGTGCCAGCAGTATGGGAGCCTACGAGCAGTACTTC
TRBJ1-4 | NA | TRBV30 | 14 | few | CAWGAGVYNEKLFF | TGTGCCTGGGGAGCGGGGGTCTACAATGAAAAACTGTTTTTT
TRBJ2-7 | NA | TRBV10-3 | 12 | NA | CAINESSYEQYF | TGTGCCATCAATGAGTCCAGCTACGAGCAGTACTTC
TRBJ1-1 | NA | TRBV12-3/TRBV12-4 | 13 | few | CASSGGGTSEAFF | TGTGCCAGCAGTGGCGGGGGGACCAGTGAAGCTTTCTTT
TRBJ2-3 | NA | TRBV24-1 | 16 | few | CATSGTGTPFTDTQYF | TGTGCCACCAGTGGAACCGGGACACCTTTCACAGATACGCAGTATTTT
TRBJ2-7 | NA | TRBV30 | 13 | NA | CAWSVGVGYEQYF | TGTGCCTGGAGTGTCGGAGTGGGCTACGAGCAGTACTTC
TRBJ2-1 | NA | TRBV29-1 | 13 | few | CSVEGNSYNEQFF | TGCAGCGTTGAAGGGAACTCCTACAATGAGCAGTTCTTC
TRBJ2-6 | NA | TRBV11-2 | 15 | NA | CASSISWIGANVLTF | TGTGCCAGCAGCATTAGTTGGATCGGGGCCAACGTCCTGACTTTC
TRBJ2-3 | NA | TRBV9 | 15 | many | CASSSQAGFTDTQYF | TGTGCCAGCAGCTCCCAAGCTGGTTTCACAGATACGCAGTATTTT
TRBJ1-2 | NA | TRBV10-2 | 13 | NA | CASSEFGTGGYTF | TGCGCCAGCAGTGAGTTTGGGACCGGGGGCTACACCTTC
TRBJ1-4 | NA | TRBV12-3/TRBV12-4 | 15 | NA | CASSRHRTTNEKLFF | TGTGCCAGCAGTCGACACAGGACAACTAATGAAAAACTGTTTTTT
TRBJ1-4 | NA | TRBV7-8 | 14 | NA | CATSVRRLDEKLFF | TGTGCCACCTCGGTTAGGCGTTTGGATGAAAAACTGTTTTTT
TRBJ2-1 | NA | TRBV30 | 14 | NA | CAWSVQPLSREQFF | TGTGCCTGGAGTGTACAGCCCCTTAGTCGAGAGCAGTTCTTC
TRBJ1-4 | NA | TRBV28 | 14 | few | CASRAGATNEKLFF | TGTGCCAGCAGGGCGGGGGCAACTAATGAAAAACTGTTTTTT
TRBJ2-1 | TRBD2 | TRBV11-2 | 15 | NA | CASSLVAAGYNEQFF | TGTGCCAGCAGCTTGGTAGCAGCGGGGTACAATGAGCAGTTCTTC
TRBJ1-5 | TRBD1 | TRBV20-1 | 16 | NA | CSARDVRTGAFQPQHF | TGCAGTGCTAGAGATGTACGGACAGGGGCCTTTCAGCCCCAGCATTTT